The rows below give T cell receptor beta chains drawn from one sample of a study of blood T cell repertoires in COVID-19. Sequenced by immunoSEQ multiplex PCR; TCRdb stores in-frame clones only, minus some. The table has roughly 200,000 clones, roughly nine tenths seen once. Sequenced sample: peripheral blood. These receptors were taken from a man in his forties or fifties with acute or convalescent COVID-19. Both conserved end residues are part of each CDR3. The D gene is left open where the match is weak. The listing skips clone size in some rows; elsewhere it reads once, few, many or a size class.

v_call | clone_size | d_call | cdr3_aa
TRBV5-6 | few | NA | CASTIDRTYEQYF
TRBV7-9 | NA | NA | CASSLSAQGQHSYEQYF
TRBV7-8 | NA | NA | CASSRTGTGNTIYF
TRBV27 | NA | NA | CASRADRSNSNQPQHF
TRBV3-1/TRBV3-2 | NA | NA | CASSQDRNQPQHF
TRBV6-5 | once | TRBD1 | CASSHDRVANEKLFF
TRBV7-9 | once | NA | CASSLAPQVNTGELFF
TRBV28 | NA | TRBD1 | CASSSLRGQGYGYTF
TRBV7-8 | NA | TRBD2 | CASSPDGGAHQETQYF
TRBV6-5 | NA | TRBD1 | CASSSRTGGTYEQYF
TRBV28 | NA | NA | CASSFRLGAFF
TRBV7-9 | NA | NA | CASSPPTGLRNSPLHF
TRBV7-7 | NA | TRBD1 | CASSSTGPQETQYF
TRBV14 | NA | TRBD2 | CASSLSGTGGTDTQYF
TRBV11-3 | NA | TRBD2 | CASSLGVAGGLYNEQFF
TRBV5-5 | NA | NA | CASSPIVGEQFF
TRBV19 | NA | NA | CASSQSQSSYNEQFF
TRBV7-2 | NA | NA | CASSFSRGDEAFF
TRBV29-1 | NA | TRBD1 | CSAGQGQNNEQFF
TRBV18 | NA | NA | CASSPSGLEQYF
TRBV6-1 | NA | TRBD2 | CASSESLAGADTQYF
TRBV2 | once | TRBD2 | CASSRGGADTQYF
TRBV19 | NA | TRBD1 | CATLGQGARAFF
TRBV6-5 | NA | TRBD1 | CAIRRDRGIYEQYF
TRBV10-3 | NA | TRBD1 | CAISPGQGYEKLFF
TRBV24-1 | NA | NA | CATSDFVRTNTGELFF
TRBV11-2 | NA | NA | CASSRRGREPTDTQYF
TRBV10-3 | NA | NA | CAISEIGGNTGELFF
TRBV30 | once | NA | CAWSVRRSGGYTF
TRBV27 | few | NA | CASRFLGDEKLFF
TRBV19 | NA | TRBD1 | CASRVRGPGNTEAFF
TRBV19 | few | NA | CASSINGDSGYTF
TRBV12-3/TRBV12-4 | NA | NA | CASSPRDKPQHF
TRBV5-4 | NA | NA | CASSVKPRGGGETQYF
TRBV11-2 | NA | TRBD1 | CASSSTGASSYEQYF
TRBV6-5 | once | TRBD1 | CASSLDRVITEAFF
TRBV5-1 | NA | NA | CASGLLATSTDTQYF
TRBV11-3 | NA | TRBD1 | CASSSGQGASNEQFF
TRBV27 | NA | NA | CASLLQGRVGTDTQYF
TRBV19 | once | TRBD1 | CASSAGQGAREQYF
TRBV11-2 | NA | NA | CASSLWREQETQYF
TRBV23-1 | NA | NA | CASSLHRFSYEQYF
TRBV27 | once | NA | CASSLVKGASYNEQFF
TRBV7-2 | once | TRBD1 | CASSLVPGQGANEQYF
TRBV11-3 | NA | TRBD1 | CASSPEGTGVYEQYF
TRBV2 | NA | TRBD1 | CASSGETEGQLAYGYTF
TRBV28 | NA | TRBD2 | CATSTSGYEQYF
TRBV27 | once | TRBD1 | CASSPDRTSNYGYTF
TRBV19 | NA | NA | CASSIDRGANEQFF
TRBV3-1/TRBV3-2 | NA | NA | CASSQLAGGSATEAFF
TRBV7-2 | once | TRBD1 | CASSFRQGADEQYF
TRBV9 | NA | TRBD2 | CASSERGGLYSGANVLTF
TRBV24-1 | NA | TRBD1 | CATSAGQGAASYEQYF
TRBV4-3 | NA | NA | CASSQVDSYSGNTIYF
TRBV10-1 | NA | NA | CASPGPHGGNTIYF
TRBV7-2 | NA | TRBD1 | CASSSGRQGTYTF
TRBV4-2 | NA | TRBD1 | CASSQAGTEIYEQYF
TRBV5-1 | NA | TRBD1 | CASSPGDSNSPLHF
TRBV6-5 | NA | TRBD2 | CASSYSIAGGYNEQFF
TRBV5-1 | once | TRBD2 | CASSSLLGGAYEQYF